The 5 T cell receptor beta chains presented below share a single source sample, sequenced in a study of cytomegalovirus exposure and HLA in healthy donors. 60 Vbeta and 13 Jbeta primers were used in PCR. Using immunoSEQ multiplex PCR, the repertoire was profiled, and TCRdb retains in-frame clones only, with some absent. The table lists around 180,000 clones, approximately 80% of them singletons. The source material was PBMCs. The receptors were sampled from a boy younger than 10 in good health and CMV-seronegative.

The V call is TRBV27, the J call TRBJ2-7; D unclear. With 0 bases removed from V and 3 bases from J, the gap between germline ends came to 12 bases. Germline V gene sequence: CDR1 MNHEY, CDR2 SMNVEV (reference sequence). The CDR3 covers 15 residues. The CDR3 coding sequence is TGTGCCAGCAGTTTATCGGCAGGATTACTCTACGAGCAGTACGTC. Residues: CASSLSAGLLYEQYV.

This chain joins TRBV5-1 and TRBJ2-6, with D possibly being TRBD1 (5 bases). The V end lost 5 bases, the J end lost 0 bases, and 15 bases lay between the germline ends. CDR3 length: 17 amino acids. Germline CDR1 and CDR2: SGHRS and YFSETQ. The CDR3 region is CASSFTSQGSGANVLTF. In DNA, the CDR3 is TGCGCCAGCAGTTTTACTTCGCAGGGCTCTGGGGCCAACGTCCTGACTTTC.

The CDR3 protein is CASSFVPGLAMNTGELFF. The DNA of the CDR3 is TGTGCCAGCAGCTTTGTCCCGGGACTAGCGATGAACACCGGGGAGCTGTTTTTT. The chain employs TRBV5-6 and TRBJ2-2; 10 bases match TRBD2. Germline V CDR1 and CDR2: SGHDT, YYEEEE. The CDR3 loop spans 18 amino acids. V dropped 2 bases and J dropped 1; count of bases not matched to a gene: 8.

This chain connects TRBV11-2 to TRBJ2-7; TRBD2 matches 8 bases. This CDR3 is 13 amino acids long. The germline CDR1 and CDR2 sequences are SGHAT and FQNNGV. V was pared by 3 bases and J by 4 bases, with 2 bases of the junction left unmatched. As DNA, the CDR3 is TGTGCCAGCAGCTTGGGGACTAGATACGAGCAGTACTTC. Its translation: CASSLGTRYEQYF.

The chain couples TRBV15 to TRBJ1-3, with D maybe TRBD1 (6 bases). Trimming stripped 0 bases from V and 4 bases from J, with 10 bases between. This CDR3 spans 15 amino acids. The germline V gene encodes CDR1 LNHNV and CDR2 YYDKDF (reference sequence). CDR3 sequence: CATSRDGQGGNTIYF. The CDR3 nucleotides are TGTGCCACCAGCAGAGATGGGCAGGGGGGAAACACCATATATTTT.